This TCR beta chain was sequenced during a study of T-cell reconstitution after alpha-beta-depleted transplantation in children (TCRdb year 2016). Study-wide context: T-cell immune reconstitution after TCRalphabeta/CD19-depleted allogeneic hematopoietic cell transplantation in children was quantitatively tracked in the study by means of TCR repertoire profiling. Paper-wide results and their limitations: In some patients, high TCRbeta diversity at day 60 was attributed to recipient T cells and intrathymic progenitors that had survived conditioning. The apparently early recovery of alphabetaT-cell counts about two months after transplant reportedly depended on only several hundred rapidly expanded clones that came from non-depleted graft cells. The frequencies of hyperexpanded clones fell over the following months, and after one year, T-cell counts and TCRbeta diversity were mostly attributed to newly produced T cells.

Libraries were prepared through PCR. Instrument on record: Illumina HiSeq 2500. TCR libraries were prepared with molecular barcoding, using unique molecular identifiers to normalize TCRbeta repertoire quantification. TCRdb took the public reads, trimmed them with fastp at Q25, ran MiXCR for clone calling and kept in-frame beta chains. Merged by CDR3 protein, the rows form single entries marked with the most common genes and DNA. The sample records 610,000 or so distinct CDR3 sequences, 27% of which are singletons. The top ten clonotypes cover approximately 33% of the sample. V sheds 4 bases and J sheds 5 bases, leaving 10 bases between their ends. Sequences SGHRS (CDR1) and YFSETQ (CDR2) are obtained from the germline V gene. The cysteine opens and the phenylalanine closes a CDR3 of 12 amino acids. Only the CDR3 portion is preserved as DNA: 36 bases, with reading frame beginning at the first base. This clonotype was counted at least ten times. Its antigen target is currently unknown. Per-nucleotide qualities are absent, and no much larger clonotype sits a single base away.

The treatment or condition label corresponds to: allogeneic hematopoietic cell transplantation with graft depleted of TCRalphabeta T cells and CD19 B cells. Transplant recipients were children who received TCRalphabeta/CD19-depleted allogeneic hematopoietic cell grafts. The specimen comprised PBMCs, sampled before TCRalphabeta/CD19-depleted stem cell transplant. This receptor was identified in a boy younger than two with Wiskott-Aldrich syndrome, due to receive a stem cell transplant. The sequence links TRBV5-1 to TRBJ2-7; matching of 6 bases hints at TRBD1 as the D gene. The DNA reads as follows: TGCGCCAGCAGCAAGGACAGCAACGAGCAGTACTTC. Its translation is CASSKDSNEQYF.